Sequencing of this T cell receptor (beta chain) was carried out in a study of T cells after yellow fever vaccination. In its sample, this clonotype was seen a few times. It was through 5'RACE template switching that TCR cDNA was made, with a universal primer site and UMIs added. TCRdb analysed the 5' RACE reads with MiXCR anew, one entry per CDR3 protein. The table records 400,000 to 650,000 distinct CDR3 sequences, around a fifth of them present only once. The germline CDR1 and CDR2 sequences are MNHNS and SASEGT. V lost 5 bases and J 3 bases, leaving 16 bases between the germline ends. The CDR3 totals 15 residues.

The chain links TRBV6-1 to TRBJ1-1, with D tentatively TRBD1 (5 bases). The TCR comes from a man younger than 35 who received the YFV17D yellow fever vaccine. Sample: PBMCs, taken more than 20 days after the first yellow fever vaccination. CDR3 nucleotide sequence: TGTGCCAGCAGTCTCCTGGCAGGGAGGTACACTGAAGCTTTCTTT. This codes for CASSLLAGRYTEAFF.